Listed here is a single T cell receptor (beta chain). Its antigen is unknown. The entry originates in a study of cytomegalovirus exposure and HLA in healthy donors. Whole-study results and caveats: Immune exposure data for these donors was limited to CMV serostatus. A cluster of highly shared sequence variants was likely a sequencing artifact. A later analysis reported that several of the most significant clusters appeared to be linked to common viral pathogens, among them Epstein-Barr virus. Published work reported that the classifier diagnosed cytomegalovirus status with high specificity and sensitivity.

The PCR had 60 Vbeta and 13 Jbeta primers. Repertoires were generated with immunoSEQ multiplex PCR, while TCRdb's copy carries only in-frame clones and drops some. The sample consists of 160,000 or so clones, more than 65% of them appearing once. The clonotype was recovered from a man aged 45-65 years in good health and CMV-seropositive. The sequencing input was PBMCs.

CDR3 region: CASSLGAGGSEQYF. As DNA, the CDR3 is TGCGCCAGCAGCTTGGGAGCGGGGGGGTCCGAGCAGTACTTC. The gene calls are TRBV5-1 and TRBJ2-7; 10 bases agree with TRBD2. V lost 0 bases to trimming and J lost 6 bases; unmatched junction nucleotides: 3. The CDR3 loop spans 14 amino acids. Germline V gene data show CDR1 as SGHRS and CDR2 as YFSETQ.